Listed here are 23 T cell receptor beta chains from one sample, sequenced in a study of molecular identifiers for immune sequencing clone quantification. TCRdb used MiXCR to reprocess the PCR reads, holding one entry per CDR3 protein. Of over 550,000 distinct CDR3 sequences in the sample, approximately 24% were seen once. The material sequenced was naive CD8+ T cells from blood, with Jurkat cell RNA spiked in. Stated subset: FACS-sorted CD8+CD4-CCR7+CD45RA+ naive T cells. The source is a human donor in good health. Some libraries in this study had Jurkat cell RNA spiked in.

The V and J genes are TRBV30 and TRBJ1-5; 8 nucleotides align to TRBD1. J was trimmed by 0 bases and V by 1 base; bases with no gene match: 8. The CDR3 has 17 amino acids. The germline CDR1 and CDR2 sequences are GTSNPN and SVGIG (reference sequence). Written as DNA, the CDR3 is TGTGCCTGGAGTGCCGGACAGGGTGGCCTTAGCAATCAGCCCCAGCATTTT. As protein: CAWSAGQGGLSNQPQHF.

The rearrangement joins TRBV12-3 or TRBV12-4 to TRBJ2-2, with 7 bases lining up with TRBD1. The trim removed 6 bases at V and 0 bases at J, leaving 4 bases unmatched. There are 15 residues in the CDR3. The CDR3 region has the DNA TGTGCCAGCAGCGCGACAGGGTCGAACACCGGGGAGCTGTTTTTT. Translation gives CASSATGSNTGELFF.

Notes on this clonotype: With a much larger clone just one base away, this may be a read error. V usage is TRBV10-3 and J usage is TRBJ1-4; a possible D gene is TRBD1 (5 bases). This CDR3 has 15 residues. Germline CDR1 and CDR2: ENHRY and SYGVKD. Here the CDR3 DNA reads TGTGCCATCAGTCCGGGGGTGAGGTCTAATGATAAACTGTTTTTT. Protein: CAISPGVRSNDKLFF.

Turning to this clonotype: A much larger clonotype is one base distant, so this may be a read error. The CDR3 sequence is CASSPPGRPSGANVLTF. CDR3 sequence (DNA): TGTGCCAGCAGCCCTCCGGGACGGCCCTCTGGGGCCAACGTCCTGACTTTC. The genes are TRBV7-9 and TRBJ2-6; D possibly uses TRBD1 or TRBD2 (5 bases each). The CDR3 has 17 residues. The germline V gene has CDR1 SEHNR and CDR2 FQNEAQ (reference sequence). V lost 5 bases to trimming and J lost 0 bases, with 14 bases between them.

This clonotype appeared a few times. The genes are TRBV7-9 and TRBJ2-5; TRBD1 aligns across 7 bases. Unmatched junction bases numbered 6, after V lost 4 bases and J lost 1 base. The CDR3 is made up of 15 amino acids. Germline-derived CDR1 and CDR2 are SEHNR and FQNEAQ (reference sequence). This chain's CDR3 is CASSWDRTRQETQYF. In DNA form, the CDR3 reads TGTGCCAGCAGCTGGGACAGAACCCGCCAAGAGACCCAGTACTTC. Using reference TRBV7-9 and TRBJ2-5 for the parts outside the CDR3, the full variable domain is DTGVSQNPRHKITKRGQNVTFRCDPISEHNRLYWYRQTLGQGPEFLTYFQNEAQLEKSRLLSDRFSAERPKGSFSTLEIQRTEQGDSAMYLCASSWDRTRQETQYFGPGTRLLVL.

A note on this clonotype: This may arise from a read error, as a much more abundant clone is one base away. This sequence joins TRBV12-3 or TRBV12-4 and TRBJ1-2; tentatively, D is TRBD1 (5 bases). The CDR3 runs to 13 residues. The CDR3 reads CASREIGGYGHTF. The CDR3 DNA follows: TGTGCCAGCAGGGAAATCGGGGGTTATGGCCACACCTTC.

This chain uses TRBV5-5 with TRBJ1-6; D may be TRBD1 (5 bases). Trimming left V 2 bases short and J 3 bases short, with 12 bases between. CDR1 and CDR2 (germline): SGHKS, YYEKEE (reference sequence). The CDR3 has 16 residues. Here the CDR3 reads CASSFTGTDYNSPLHF. The CDR3 coding sequence is TGTGCCAGCAGCTTCACCGGGACGGACTATAATTCACCCCTCCACTTT.

This clonotype was found many times. DNA for the CDR3: TGCGCCAGCAGCGATGTGAAAGAGACCCAGTACTTC. Amino acid sequence: CASSDVKETQYF. The chain carries TRBV4-1 and TRBJ2-5, with unresolved D. Trimming left V 5 bases short and J 3 bases short, with 7 bases between. The germline CDR1 and CDR2 sequences are MGHRA and YSYEKL. The length of the CDR3 is 12 residues.

The J gene is TRBJ1-1, the V gene TRBV4-1; D remains unclear. In germline, CDR1 is MGHRA, CDR2 YSYEKL. This CDR3 comprises 13 residues. Trimming took off 2 bases at V and 1 base at J, with 5 bases between the two ends. CDR3: CASSQTRNTEAFF. The CDR3, as DNA: TGCGCCAGCAGCCAAACAAGGAACACTGAAGCTTTCTTT.

This clonotype was seen ten or more times. V is TRBV9 and J is TRBJ1-5, with D hard to call. The CDR3 loop spans 16 amino acids. The V and J ends lost 0 bases and 2 bases respectively, with 12 bases between them. Germline V gives CDR1 SGDLS, CDR2 YYNGEE. Here the CDR3 DNA reads TGTGCCAGCAGCGTAGTAGAAGGGAACGGCAATCAGCCCCAGCATTTT. As protein: CASSVVEGNGNQPQHF.

This clonotype has more than one count but fewer than ten. The J gene is TRBJ2-3, the V gene TRBV12-3 or TRBV12-4; TRBD1 matches 7 bases. Trimming removed 1 base from V and 2 bases from J; junction bases left unmatched: 3. The CDR3 contains 15 residues. The CDR3 DNA is TGTGCCAGCAGTTTAGGGACAGGTTACACAGATACGCAGTATTTT. Translation: CASSLGTGYTDTQYF.

Many counts were recorded for this clonotype. This sequence joins TRBV9 and TRBJ1-1; 11 nucleotides line up with TRBD1. The junction had 8 bases not matched to a gene; V was cut back by 3 bases and J by 4 bases. The CDR3 has 16 amino acids. Germline V gene sequence: CDR1 SGDLS, CDR2 YYNGEE. The CDR3: CASSATGTGGLTEAFF. CDR3 in DNA: TGTGCCAGCAGCGCCACCGGGACAGGGGGTCTCACTGAAGCTTTCTTT.

There are many counts of this clonotype. The rearrangement joins TRBV20-1 to TRBJ1-5, with 7 positions matching TRBD1. With 4 bases clipped from V and 6 bases from J, the junction kept 9 bases outside the gene matches. This CDR3 has 14 amino acids. Per the germline V gene, CDR1 is DFQATT and CDR2 is SNEGSKA (reference sequence). CDR3 sequence: CSATWGQGGQPQHF. The DNA for the CDR3 is TGCAGTGCTACCTGGGGGCAGGGGGGTCAGCCCCAGCATTTT.

This clonotype has ten or more counts. This chain uses TRBV20-1 with TRBJ2-1, with 9 bases lining up with TRBD2. Germline trimming cut 0 bases from V and 4 bases from J; bases unmatched to any gene: 7. The CDR3 sequence is 16 residues long. Germline lookup yields CDR1 DFQATT and CDR2 SNEGSKA (reference sequence). CDR3 DNA: TGCAGTGCTAGAGATAGGCTAGCGGGAACATACAATGAGCAGTTCTTC. It translates to CSARDRLAGTYNEQFF.

This clonotype has a count of ten or more. The chain combines TRBV28 with TRBJ2-7; D is perhaps TRBD2 (6 bases). The germline V gene has CDR1 MDHEN and CDR2 SYDVKM. This CDR3 region has 14 residues. Trimming stripped 5 bases from V and 2 bases from J, with 13 bases between. CDR3 nucleotide sequence: TGTGCCAGCAGTCCCTGGGACTTTCCCTACGAGCAGTACTTC. It yields the protein CASSPWDFPYEQYF.

As regards this clonotype: This may come from a read error, since a much larger clone is one base off. Here the CDR3 DNA reads TGTGCCAGCAGAAGGGAGCCGCGACTCATAGATACGCAGTATTTT. It encodes CASRREPRLIDTQYF. This rearrangement joins TRBV5-3 to TRBJ2-3; a possible D gene is TRBD2 (5 bases). TRBV5-3 is noted as an ORF with a role that remains uncertain. CDR3 length: 15 amino acids. V lost 8 bases and J 5 bases, leaving 21 bases between the germline ends.

This CDR3 reads CASSLVPGTGGDEQYF. As DNA, the CDR3 is TGTGCCAGCAGCTTAGTTCCAGGGACAGGGGGCGACGAGCAGTACTTC. V and J are TRBV7-9 and TRBJ2-7; 12 bases fit TRBD1. Germline values: CDR1 SEHNR, CDR2 FQNEAQ (reference sequence). V was clipped by 1 base and J by 5 bases; unmatched bases: 6. This CDR3 comprises 16 residues.

This clonotype was recorded a few times. The V and J genes are TRBV6-2 or TRBV6-3 and TRBJ2-1; TRBD2 agrees at 7 bases. With 4 bases clipped from V and 6 bases from J, the junction kept 6 bases outside the gene matches. The CDR3 runs to 14 residues. Per germline, CDR1 MNHEY and CDR2 SVGEGT. CDR3 sequence (DNA): TGTGCCAGCAGTTCGACTAGCCTTTCCAATGAGCAGTTCTTC. Protein: CASSSTSLSNEQFF.

V is TRBV7-9 and J is TRBJ2-1; D might be TRBD2 (7 bases). The CDR3 runs to 15 residues. Trimming left V 7 bases short and J 8 bases short, with 21 bases between. Germline CDR1 SEHNR, CDR2 FQNEAQ (reference sequence). CDR3 in DNA: TGTGCCAGCATTTCTAACGGGGGGCCTGTGGATGAGCAGTTCTTC. Translation gives CASISNGGPVDEQFF.

This clonotype has more than one count but fewer than ten. The V and J genes are TRBV25-1 and TRBJ1-6; D not certain. Trimming removed 1 base from V and 6 bases from J, with 7 bases in between. Germline V gene sequence: CDR1 MGHDK, CDR2 SYGVNS. The CDR3 is 14 residues long. The CDR3 nucleotides read TGTGCCAGCAGTGAATTGGGGATTAATTCACCCCTCCACTTT. Protein: CASSELGINSPLHF.

The J gene is TRBJ2-7, the V gene TRBV7-3; 7 positions agree with TRBD2. Germline V gene lookup returns CDR1 SGHTA and CDR2 FQGTGA. The CDR3 has 13 residues. J lost 6 bases, V lost 5 bases, and 7 bases had no gene match. Here the CDR3 reads CASSRTTSSEQYF. As DNA, the CDR3 is TGTGCCAGCAGCCGAACGACTAGCAGCGAGCAGTACTTC.

The J gene is TRBJ2-7, the V gene TRBV6-2 or TRBV6-3, with D perhaps matching TRBD2 (6 bases). The germline V gene encodes CDR1 MNHEY and CDR2 SVGEGT. V gave up 5 bases and J gave up 4 bases, with 15 bases separating them. The CDR3 is made up of 14 amino acids. CDR3 DNA: TGTGCCAGCAGTACGACGCTAGCGAAATACGAGCAGTACTTC. Translating it yields CASSTTLAKYEQYF.

This chain uses TRBV12-3 or TRBV12-4 with TRBJ2-1; D remains ambiguous. Trimming stripped 0 bases from V and 2 bases from J, with 17 bases between. This CDR3 region has 18 residues. The DNA of the CDR3 is TGTGCCAGCAGTTTAGCGGCCGTCTTAGGGCAGCCCTACAATGAGCAGTTCTTC. It encodes CASSLAAVLGQPYNEQFF.